This is a list of T cell receptor beta chains from one sample in a study of OX40 agonist ivuxolimab in advanced cancers. TCRdb's table, derived via immunoSEQ multiplex PCR, lists solely in-frame clones and lacks some. Found here are just over 45,000 clones, over 90% of them singletons; the top ten hold 11%. Source: CD4+ or CD8+ T cells sorted from blood, taken in a trial of the OX40 agonist ivuxolimab. The receptors derive from an adult with an advanced solid tumor such as melanoma, head and neck, liver or kidney cancer. CDR3s include the opening cysteine and the closing phenylalanine or tryptophan. The D gene is left open where the match is weak. Size tells how often a clone was seen (once, few, many) or the class of an expanded clone, and some rows leave it out.

clone_size: -; j_call: TRBJ1-5; v_call: TRBV16; cdr3_length: 12; d_call: -; cdr3_nt: TGTGCCAGCAGCCACCCGAGTCAGCCCCAGCATTTT; cdr3_aa: CASSHPSQPQHF
clone_size: -; j_call: TRBJ2-7; v_call: TRBV11-2; cdr3_length: 14; d_call: -; cdr3_nt: TGTGCCAGCAGCTTAGCGAGGACTGTCTACGAGCAGTACTTC; cdr3_aa: CASSLARTVYEQYF
clone_size: -; j_call: TRBJ2-7; v_call: TRBV11-1; cdr3_length: 15; d_call: TRBD2; cdr3_nt: TGTGCCAGCAGCTGGACTAGCGGGAAGGCTTACGAGCAGTACTTC; cdr3_aa: CASSWTSGKAYEQYF
clone_size: -; j_call: TRBJ2-7; v_call: TRBV2; cdr3_length: 14; d_call: TRBD2; cdr3_nt: TGTGCCAGCCAGCTACTAGCGGGAGGGAGGGAGCAGTACTTC; cdr3_aa: CASQLLAGGREQYF
clone_size: -; j_call: TRBJ2-7; v_call: TRBV2; cdr3_length: 13; d_call: -; cdr3_nt: TGTGCCAGCAGTCTCTACCACTCCTACGAGCAGTACTTC; cdr3_aa: CASSLYHSYEQYF
clone_size: -; j_call: TRBJ2-1; v_call: TRBV6-5; cdr3_length: 16; d_call: TRBD2; cdr3_nt: TGTGCCAGCAGTTACCGTAGCGGGAGTAGGTACAATGAGCAGTTCTTC; cdr3_aa: CASSYRSGSRYNEQFF
clone_size: -; j_call: TRBJ2-7; v_call: TRBV9; cdr3_length: 13; d_call: -; cdr3_nt: TGTGCCAGCAGCGGGGACCAGTCCTACGAGCAGTACTTC; cdr3_aa: CASSGDQSYEQYF
clone_size: -; j_call: TRBJ2-7; v_call: TRBV14; cdr3_length: 12; d_call: -; cdr3_nt: TGTGCCAGCAGTCCTAGGGGCTACGAGCAGTACTTC; cdr3_aa: CASSPRGYEQYF
clone_size: -; j_call: TRBJ2-7; v_call: TRBV4-3; cdr3_length: 15; d_call: -; cdr3_nt: TGCGCCAGCAGCCAGGATCTGAGCCCCACCTACGAGCAGTACTTC; cdr3_aa: CASSQDLSPTYEQYF
clone_size: -; j_call: TRBJ2-2; v_call: TRBV5-1; cdr3_length: 15; d_call: -; cdr3_nt: TGCGCCAGCGCCCCGGGGGTGCGGACGGGCGGGGAGCTGTTTTTT; cdr3_aa: CASAPGVRTGGELFF
clone_size: -; j_call: TRBJ1-1; v_call: TRBV9; cdr3_length: 15; d_call: TRBD1; cdr3_nt: TGTGCCAGCAGCGAGGGGACAGGGGTTATCGCTGAAGCTTTCTTT; cdr3_aa: CASSEGTGVIAEAFF
clone_size: -; j_call: TRBJ2-7; v_call: TRBV7-8; cdr3_length: 13; d_call: -; cdr3_nt: TGTGCCAGCAGCTCCCGGAGCTCCTACGAGCAGTACTTC; cdr3_aa: CASSSRSSYEQYF
clone_size: few; j_call: TRBJ2-2; v_call: TRBV7-6; cdr3_length: 13; d_call: -; cdr3_nt: TGTGCCAGCAGCTTAGGAGTGGGCGGGGAGCTGTTTTTT; cdr3_aa: CASSLGVGGELFF